This TCR beta chain comes out of a study of cytomegalovirus exposure and HLA in healthy donors. The PCR had 60 Vbeta and 13 Jbeta primers. Measured with immunoSEQ multiplex PCR; TCRdb has only the in-frame clones, and not every one. This sample has roughly 130,000 clones, with roughly four fifths found just once. Regarding the study as a whole: Later, an analysis showed that TCR beta chains associated with HLA were more clonally expanded than others that were equally common. There were 150 or so TCR beta chains listed as cytomegalovirus-associated.

This CDR3 comprises 19 residues. V gave up 6 bases and J gave up 0 bases; unmatched junction bases: 15. CDR1 and CDR2 (germline): SGHDT, YYEEEE. Notes on this clone: The antigen is undetermined.

The clonotype was recovered from a woman aged 50 to 60 in good health and CMV-seropositive. This chain connects TRBV5-6 to TRBJ2-6; 7 bases map to TRBD1. The material sequenced was PBMCs. Written as DNA, the CDR3 is TGTGCCAGCAATACGATGGACAGGTCTTCTTCCTCTGGGGCCAACGTCCTGACTTTC. This gives the protein CASNTMDRSSSSGANVLTF.